Detailed here is one T cell receptor beta chain. This sample is part of a study of cytomegalovirus exposure and HLA in healthy donors. 60 Vbeta and 13 Jbeta primers were used in PCR. Here immunoSEQ multiplex PCR was the method, and the copy in TCRdb shows in-frame clones only, minus some. The sample lists 90,000 to 120,000 clones, 81% occurring once. The length of the CDR3 is 11 residues. Germline lookup yields CDR1 MNHEY and CDR2 SVGAGI. V lost 7 bases, J lost 10 bases, and 11 bases lay in between. The sequenced sample was PBMCs. The origin of this receptor is a young man in good health and CMV-seronegative. The V and J genes are TRBV6-5 and TRBJ2-1, with unresolved D. In nucleotides, the CDR3 is TGTGCCAGCACTTATTTCGGGGAGCAGTTCTTC. It codes for CASTYFGEQFF.